This T cell receptor (beta chain) was sequenced for a study of beta chain features in type 1 diabetes. Trimming shortened V by 4 bases and J by 3 bases, and 19 bases separated the two germline ends. Germline values: CDR1 SGHRS, CDR2 YFSETQ. CDR3 length: 16 amino acids. Expressed TCRB transcripts were sequenced, since all the RNA that had been isolated was reverse transcribed. Produced via immunoSEQ multiplex PCR; TCRdb's table is partial and in-frame only. The top ten clones hold under 0.55% of a sample with over 90,000 clones, under 30% of them seen once. Note on this clone: What it binds is unknown.

Naive, central memory, regulatory and stem cell-like memory cells within the CD4+ compartment were sorted using CD45RO/CCR7/CD25/CD127/CD95/CD27. Study-level results: TCRB CDR3s were moderately but significantly shorter in Type 1 diabetes patients in all four CD4+ subsets. When VDJ junctions were examined, type 1 diabetes patients showed fewer insertions and more deletions. Naive, central memory and Treg TCRB repertoires seemed to resemble each other more closely in patients than they did in healthy donors.

The gene calls are TRBV5-1 and TRBJ1-1; D possibly corresponds to TRBD1 (5 bases). The sample consisted of central memory CD4+ T cells from blood. The origin of this receptor is a young woman with type 1 diabetes. DNA of the CDR3: TGCGCCAGCAGCATCGGGACCCGGGGGGAGGACACTGAAGCTTTCTTT. Protein sequence: CASSIGTRGEDTEAFF.